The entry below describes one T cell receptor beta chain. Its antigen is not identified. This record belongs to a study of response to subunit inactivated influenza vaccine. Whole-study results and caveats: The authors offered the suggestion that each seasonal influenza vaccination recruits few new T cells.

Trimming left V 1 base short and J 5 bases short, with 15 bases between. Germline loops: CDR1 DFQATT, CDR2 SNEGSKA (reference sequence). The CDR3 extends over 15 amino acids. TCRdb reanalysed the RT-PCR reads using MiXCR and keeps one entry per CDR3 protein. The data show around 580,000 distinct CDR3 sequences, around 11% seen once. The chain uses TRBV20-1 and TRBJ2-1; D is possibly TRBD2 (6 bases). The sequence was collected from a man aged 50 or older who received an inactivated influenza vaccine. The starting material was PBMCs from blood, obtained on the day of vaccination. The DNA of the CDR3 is TGCAGTGCTAGAGGTGGGGAGGTCCTAAACAATGAGCAGTTCTTC. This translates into CSARGGEVLNNEQFF.